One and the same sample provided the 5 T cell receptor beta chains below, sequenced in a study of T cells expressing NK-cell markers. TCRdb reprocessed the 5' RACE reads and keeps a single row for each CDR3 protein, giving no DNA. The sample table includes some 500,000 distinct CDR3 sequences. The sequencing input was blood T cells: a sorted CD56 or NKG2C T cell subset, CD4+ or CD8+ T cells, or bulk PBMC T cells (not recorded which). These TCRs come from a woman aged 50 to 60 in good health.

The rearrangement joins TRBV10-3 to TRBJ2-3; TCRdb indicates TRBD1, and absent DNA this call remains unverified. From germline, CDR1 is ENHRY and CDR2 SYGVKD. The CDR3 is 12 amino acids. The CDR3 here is CATGSGADTQYF.

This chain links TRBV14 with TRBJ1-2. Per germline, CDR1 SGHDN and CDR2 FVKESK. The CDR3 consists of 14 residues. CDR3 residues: CASSPKSRGYGYTF.

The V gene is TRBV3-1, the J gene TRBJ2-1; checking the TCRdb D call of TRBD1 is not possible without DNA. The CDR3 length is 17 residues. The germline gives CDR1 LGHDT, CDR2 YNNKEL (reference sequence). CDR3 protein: CASSQRISGTGGNEQFF.

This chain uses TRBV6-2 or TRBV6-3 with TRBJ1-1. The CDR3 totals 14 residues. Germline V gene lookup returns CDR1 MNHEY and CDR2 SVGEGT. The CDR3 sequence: CASSYEGKNTEAFF.

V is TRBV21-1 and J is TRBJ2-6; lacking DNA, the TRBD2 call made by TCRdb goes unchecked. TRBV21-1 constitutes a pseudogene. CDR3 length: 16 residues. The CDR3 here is CASPKRTYSGANVLTF.